The sequence of this TCR beta chain was determined in a study of cytomegalovirus exposure and HLA in healthy donors (dated by TCRdb to the late 2010s). Regarding the complete study: According to an earlier analysis of 550 to 750 of the donors, about 170 million T cells yielded roughly 110 million unique TCR beta sequences and around 280 Gb of sequence data. The later analysis used no new phenotypic data to find candidate immune exposures, relying instead on TCR beta sequences and their occurrence across donors. In a later genetic analysis, genome-wide SNP genotypes for about 65% of the roughly 700 donors were used, and that subset was treated as a discovery cohort. Along with the approximately 620-subject first cohort, a separate validation cohort of over 90 different subjects was used. An earlier analysis of fewer than 700 of the donors applied high-throughput TCR beta sequencing to assess whether each TCR beta V gene segment acted as functional or pseudogenic. The study profiled the T cell repertoires of hundreds of subjects by immunosequencing and related them to cytomegalovirus serostatus. HLA typing covered class I and class II loci at four-digit resolution. All discovery cohort repertoires had been generated using a single sequencing platform. An early release covering about 600 HLA-typed donors comprised about 300 gigabases of sequencing data and around 80 million unique TCR sequences. High-throughput TCR immunosequencing, statistical association of individual TCRs with disease status, and machine learning were combined to predict cytomegalovirus infection status. Donor age, sex, ethnicity and CMV serostatus were collected together with the repertoire data. Because of strong linkage in the cohort, a few DR-DQ haplotypes were treated as single units for association and clustering. A later analysis re-examined previously published TCR beta repertoires from around 670 donors and added high-resolution HLA genotyping to investigate patterns of TCR occurrence. The aim of the study was to test whether cataloging public T cell receptors could identify signatures of past pathogen exposure. The number of donors typed differed by locus, with about 620-630 for A, B, C, DRB1 and DQB1, 522 for DQA1, about 610 for DPA1, and 400 to 490 for DPB1. On average, 235,054 unique TCR beta nucleotide sequences were sequenced per donor among about 400 genotyped donors of the cohort, with roughly 18% of those sequences being non-productive. Of the 398 genotyped donors, roughly 85% fell in the genetic ancestry cluster associated with self-reported Caucasian donors. The paper as a whole reports these results and caveats: Only TCR beta chains were sequenced in this cohort, and the absence of alpha or paired-chain data limited detectable features. A later genetic analysis reported fewer N-insertions in productive TCRs among donors in an Asian-associated ancestry cluster than the roughly 720-donor mean. Sequencing depth was assumed to be roughly uniform across donors in the presence/absence analyses, though that assumption may not hold. Because counts were too low, seventeen rarely observed V segments, including chromosome 9 orphons, were left out of the earlier analysis of several hundred of the donors. A later genetic analysis associated a missense DCLRE1C variant with V-gene and J-gene trimming of TCR beta chains, and an independent cohort replicated the association. A few of the identified cytomegalovirus-associated TCR beta chains were confirmed in vitro to be specific for cytomegalovirus antigens. In a later analysis, HLA-associated TCR beta chains were found to be more clonally expanded and to have lower generation probabilities than equally common non-associated chains. The 87-base-pair reads could not distinguish some IMGT-functional V segments, including TRBV6-2 and TRBV6-3, so those segments were excluded. The authors suggested that the approach could potentially be extended to other disease states and immunological phenotypes. Strong co-occurrence of HLA alleles, especially DR and DQ, made assigning TCR associations to individual alleles difficult. Because some donors lacked HLA typing at each locus, the association tests relied only on the typed subset. Most TCR sequences were observed very rarely across donors, whereas some public TCRs were present in many individuals. In a later analysis, TCR association rates were found to vary across HLA loci, with the most associated TCRs seen for DRB1 alleles and the fewest for HLA-C alleles. According to a later analysis, most CMV-associated TCR beta chains appeared to be HLA-restricted, and the HLA associations seemed to be driven largely by CMV exposure. Broadly in line with IMGT annotations, most TCR beta V segments showed up in productive rearrangements about 87% or about 30% of the time in an earlier analysis of 450 to 750 of the donors. A further reported finding was that TCR beta sequences accurately predicted the HLA-A and HLA-B alleles for most subjects in the first cohort. For the cohort, immune exposure information was limited to CMV serostatus. A cluster of highly shared sequence variants was judged likely to be a technical artifact of the sequencing pipeline. Specific HLA alleles were associated with over 15,000 TCR beta sequences at a false discovery rate of 0.05 in a later analysis. Several of the top co-occurrence clusters appeared to be linked to parvovirus B19, influenza, CMV and Epstein-Barr virus, according to a later analysis. The classifier was reported to diagnose cytomegalovirus status with high specificity and sensitivity in both the original and validation cohorts. A total of fewer than 200 TCR beta chains were listed by the study as associated with cytomegalovirus. Correlated functional status among segregating V segments might be attributable to linkage disequilibrium, but an unknown experimental factor could not be ruled out.

In total, about 650 healthy bone marrow donors made up the cohort. At the time of sampling, every cohort member was nominally healthy, though immune exposures that went unrecorded were likely present. The donor tested CMV seronegative, placing the donor among the 352 seronegative members of the cohort. A peripheral blood sample was provided by each donor, and peripheral blood mononuclear cells were used for TCR beta sequencing. Genomic DNA was extracted from the blood cell samples with the Qiagen DNeasy Blood Extraction Kit. This clone was found a few times. The clone's antigen remains unknown. No base qualities exist here, and no much larger clone lies one base off it. Library prep was done by the immunoSEQ multiplex PCR assay. For the multiplex PCR, a mixture combining 60 forward primers for TCR Vbeta segments and 13 reverse primers for TCR Jbeta segments was used. The CDR3 region of rearranged TCR beta genes was amplified from genomic DNA with a multiplex PCR assay. The Illumina HiSeq System was used to sequence the amplified TCR beta libraries as 87-base-pair reads. On the authors' methods: Across the 500 to 750 repertoires, a later analysis counted about 81 million unique TCR beta chains, some 11 million of which were shared by at least two donors. Raw reads were error-corrected and collapsed into unique sequences by a nearest-neighbor algorithm in which closely related sequences were merged to remove PCR and sequencing errors. Alignment of CDR3 sequences to IMGT reference sequences was used to assign V, D and J gene segments. Each retained sequence needed at least a six-nucleotide match to both a V gene segment and a J gene segment. Rearrangements were called productive when the CDR3 lacked stop codons and stayed in frame with V and J; all others were non-productive. CDR3 was defined by IMGT convention, running from the second conserved V-encoded cysteine to the conserved J-encoded phenylalanine. In an earlier analysis of approximately 500 of the donors, sequences lacking an unambiguous match to a single V gene segment were excluded. In an earlier analysis of approximately 590 of the donors, V segments were called functional above 56.7% productive rearrangements and were called segregating when the between-donor standard deviation exceeded 5%. To diagnose cytomegalovirus status from the catalog of TCR beta chain sequences, a statistical classification framework was built. In a later analysis, TCR nucleotide sequences were compared against IMGT/GENE-DB human TR gene sequences so that V and J genes could be assigned. Using the TCRdist pipeline, a later analysis assigned CDR3 sequences along with most-parsimonious VDJ recombination scenarios. A later analysis defined each TCR beta chain by its CDR3 amino acid sequence plus V-gene family, and excluded reads lacking a unique V-gene family. As a way to deal with suspected cross-contamination and a sequencing artifact, a later analysis dropped under 600 nucleotide sequences that were highly shared and had low generation probability. In a later analysis, a clonal expansion index was calculated for each public chain from normalized within-repertoire ranks of inferred template counts. A later analysis computed generation probabilities with a VDJ recombination model fitted to out-of-frame rearrangements, and checked the results against IGoR. In a later analysis, hypergeometric tests were used to score TCR-TCR, TCR-HLA and TCR-CMV co-occurrence, with a repertoire-size bias correction applied to TCR pairs. A later analysis estimated false discovery rates by permuting HLA or CMV assignments 20 times. A later analysis grouped co-occurring TCRs with DBSCAN, adding TCRdist sequence similarity when clustering within HLA-allele-positive subsets. Repertoires with fewer than 30,000 or more than 120,000 public chains were left out of co-occurrence clustering, as were four to six repertoires with anomalous nucleotide sharing. TCRdb stores this immuneACCESS table with in-frame sequences only. Part of the clones is absent; in the studies checked, under half of the shortfall reflects unresolved V genes, and no reason is known for the rest. V and J calls and clone size are given by that table; D and trimming were obtained from the DNA. Here the sample has about 140,000 clones; over 75% occur a single time. The ten largest clonotypes hold over 1.5% of the sample.

From cysteine to phenylalanine, the CDR3 is 14 amino acids long. The read is trimmed to its CDR3 DNA, 42 bases read in frame from base 1. From the germline V gene (reference sequence), CDR1 is MNHEY and CDR2 is SMNVEV. V is reduced by 5 bases and J by 5 bases, leaving a spacing of 13 bases between them. The rearranged segments are TRBV27 and TRBJ1-5, and possibly TRBD1, on 6 matching bases. This TCR derives from a man in his forties in good health and CMV-seronegative. Sequencing was carried out using PBMCs. The base sequence is TGTGCCAGCAGTCACAGGGTTGGGGATCAGCCCCAGCATTTT. This gives the protein CASSHRVGDQPQHF.